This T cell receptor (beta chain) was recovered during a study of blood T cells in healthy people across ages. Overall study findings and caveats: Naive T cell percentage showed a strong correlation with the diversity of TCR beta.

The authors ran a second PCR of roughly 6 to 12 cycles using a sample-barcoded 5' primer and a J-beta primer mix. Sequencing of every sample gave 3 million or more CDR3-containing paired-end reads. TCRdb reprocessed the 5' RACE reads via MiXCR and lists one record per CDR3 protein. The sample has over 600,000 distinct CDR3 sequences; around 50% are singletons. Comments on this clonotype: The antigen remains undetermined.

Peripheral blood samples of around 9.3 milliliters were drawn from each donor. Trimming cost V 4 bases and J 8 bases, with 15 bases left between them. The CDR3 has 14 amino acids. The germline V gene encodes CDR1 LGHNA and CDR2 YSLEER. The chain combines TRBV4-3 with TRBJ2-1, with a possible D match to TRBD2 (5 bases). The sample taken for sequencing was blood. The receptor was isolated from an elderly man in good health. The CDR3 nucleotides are TGCGCCAGCAGCCTCGGTAGGACTGGCGATGAGCAGTTCTTC. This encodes CASSLGRTGDEQFF.